The 24 T cell receptor beta chains listed next were all sequenced from one sample in a study of regulatory T cells in long-lasting Graves disease. Time point specified: persistent/refractory GD, antithyroid drugs over 5 years with positive TRAb. Researchers made the TCR library from RNA that was extracted from PBMCs. Arm-PCR with iRepertoire HTBI primers amplified the CDR3 regions for these TCR beta libraries. TCRdb reanalysed the multiplex PCR reads using MiXCR and keeps one entry per CDR3 protein. The table records 450,000 or so distinct CDR3 sequences, roughly 20% of them present only once. The source material was peripheral blood mononuclear cells (PBMCs), sampled when the disease was refractory, from a patient treated with antithyroid drugs. These receptors were taken from a female donor with Graves disease.

This clonotype was seen a handful of times. The chain couples TRBV7-7 to TRBJ2-7; D is possibly TRBD2 (7 bases). The CDR3 is 11 amino acids. Germline CDR1 and CDR2: SSHAT and FNYEAQ (reference sequence). CDR3 coding DNA: TGTGCTAGGGGGAGGGACTTCGAGCAGTACTTC. Protein sequence: CARGRDFEQYF.

The chain is built from TRBV15 and TRBJ2-7; D call uncertain. The CDR3 spans 15 residues. The V and J ends lost 2 bases and 0 bases respectively, with 11 bases between them. Per germline, CDR1 LNHNV and CDR2 YYDKDF (reference sequence). CDR3 region: CATSRTGLHSYEQYF. The CDR3 bases are TGTGCCACCAGCAGAACCGGGCTCCACTCCTACGAGCAGTACTTC.

A few counts support this clonotype. This chain links TRBV19 with TRBJ2-7; 7 bases align to TRBD1. The germline V gene encodes CDR1 LNHDA and CDR2 SQIVND (reference sequence). After removal of 5 bases from V and 6 bases from J, the junction contained 7 bases not matched to a gene. There are 13 residues in the CDR3. The CDR3 DNA follows: TGTGCCAGTAGTCTGACAGGGAATGGCGAGCAGTACTTC. Translation gives CASSLTGNGEQYF.

The V and J genes are TRBV6-2 or TRBV6-3 and TRBJ2-7; 7 nucleotides line up with TRBD1. The germline V gene encodes CDR1 MNHEY and CDR2 SVGEGT. The CDR3 contains 16 residues. V shed 5 bases, J shed 7 bases, and the junction held 17 bases outside the gene matches. The DNA of the CDR3 is TGTGCCAGCAGTCAAAGGACAGGAGGTCTTGGCAATGAGCAGTACTTC. As protein: CASSQRTGGLGNEQYF.

At least ten counts were recorded for this clonotype. This chain links TRBV18 with TRBJ2-7; TRBD1 is a possible D gene (6 bases). V was pared by 3 bases and J by 2 bases, with 8 bases between. Germline CDR1 KGHSH, CDR2 LQKENI. This CDR3 spans 13 amino acids. CDR3 in DNA: TGTGCCAGCTCACCGGACAGTGCCTACGAGCAGTACTTC. Amino acid sequence: CASSPDSAYEQYF.

This clonotype showed up just a few times. V and J are TRBV14 and TRBJ2-7; TRBD1 or TRBD2 may be the D gene (6 bases each). Per germline, CDR1 SGHDN and CDR2 FVKESK. The CDR3 is made up of 16 amino acids. Trimming left V 4 bases short and J 3 bases short, with 19 bases between. For the CDR3, the DNA is TGTGCCAGCAGCCCAGTGGGGGGCGCGGCTGACTACGAGCAGTACTTC. Translation gives CASSPVGGAADYEQYF.

This clonotype was found many times. This rearrangement joins TRBV29-1 to TRBJ1-1, with D possibly matching TRBD1 (6 bases). Germline CDR1 reads SQVTM; CDR2 reads ANQGSEA. The CDR3 spans 14 residues. V was cut by 3 bases and J by 5 bases, with 16 bases left in between. CDR3 residues: CSVDRGQGQTEAFF. The CDR3 region has the DNA TGCAGCGTTGATCGGGGGCAGGGGCAGACTGAAGCTTTCTTT. Using reference TRBV29-1 and TRBJ1-1 for the parts outside the CDR3, the full variable domain is SAVISQKPSRDICQRGTSLTIQCQVDSQVTMMFWYRQQPGQSLTLIATANQGSEATYESGFVIDKFPISRPNLTFSTLTVSNMSPEDSSIYLCSVDRGQGQTEAFFGQGTRLTVV.

This clonotype was seen ten or more times. V usage is TRBV10-3 and J usage is TRBJ2-2, with 11 bases matching TRBD2. Germline-derived CDR1 and CDR2 are ENHRY and SYGVKD. Trimming took 6 bases from V and 10 from J; bases not matched to a gene: 7. This CDR3 contains 14 residues. In DNA form, the CDR3 reads TGTGCCATCAGCCCAGGGACTAGCGGCCCGGAGCTGTTTTTT. Its protein product is CAISPGTSGPELFF.

Only one count was recorded for this clonotype. Since a much larger clone is just one base distant, this may be a read error. The J gene is TRBJ1-2, the V gene TRBV6-1, with D maybe TRBD1 (5 bases). This CDR3 is built from 13 residues. The germline CDR1 and CDR2 sequences are MNHNS and SASEGT. CDR3 sequence (DNA): TGTGCCAGCACAGCCGGAGGGGACTATGGCTGCACCTTC. It codes for CASTAGGDYGCTF.

The chain joins TRBV7-6 to TRBJ2-2; 9 nucleotides match TRBD2. CDR1 and CDR2 from the germline V gene are SGHVS and FNYEAQ. The CDR3 is 16 amino acids. J was trimmed by 5 bases and V by 5 bases; bases with no gene match: 9. The CDR3 sequence: CASSKTLAGVTGELFF. The DNA of the CDR3 is TGTGCCAGCAGCAAAACCTTAGCGGGAGTTACCGGGGAGCTGTTTTTT.

V gene TRBV4-3 combines with J gene TRBJ2-2; D is possibly TRBD2 (7 bases). V was pared by 0 bases and J by 10 bases, with 21 bases between. Germline V gene data show CDR1 as LGHNA and CDR2 as YSLEER. The CDR3 runs 17 residues. CDR3 in amino acids: CASSQDLGLEGVEELFF. The CDR3 DNA is TGCGCCAGCAGCCAAGATTTAGGACTAGAGGGGGTTGAGGAGCTGTTTTTT.

The chain employs TRBV6-1 and TRBJ2-7; the D is unclear. The CDR3 runs 14 residues. V shed 6 bases and J shed 5 bases, with 17 bases lying between them. The germline gives CDR1 MNHNS, CDR2 SASEGT. In nucleotides, the CDR3 is TGTGCCAGCAGCCCATTTGCTGCTCGACACGAGCAGTACTTC. It specifies CASSPFAARHEQYF.

This clonotype was detected only a few times. The V gene is TRBV19, the J gene TRBJ1-1; D is perhaps TRBD1 (5 bases). Per the germline V gene, CDR1 is LNHDA and CDR2 is SQIVND (reference sequence). Trimming took 10 bases from V and 2 from J, leaving 17 bases between them. The CDR3 is 14 amino acids. CDR3 nucleotide sequence: TGTGCCACAATCGCTCCGGGGACTAACACTGAAGCTTTCTTT. Translating it yields CATIAPGTNTEAFF.

The genes are TRBV5-1 and TRBJ2-6; 7 bases agree with TRBD1. J lost 0 bases, V lost 2 bases, and 5 bases had no gene match. This CDR3 is 17 amino acids long. CDR1 is SGHRS, CDR2 YFSETQ, per germline. The CDR3 spells CASSFDRVSSGANVLTF. The CDR3 bases are TGCGCCAGCAGCTTTGACAGGGTTAGCTCTGGGGCCAACGTCCTGACTTTC. Full variable domain (remainder filled in from reference TRBV5-1 and TRBJ2-6): KAGVTQTPRYLIKTRGQQVTLSCSPISGHRSVSWYQQTPGQGLQFLFEYFSETQRNKGNFPGRFSGRQFSNSRSEMNVSTLELGDSALYLCASSFDRVSSGANVLTFGAGSRLTVL.

This clonotype was counted a few times. The CDR3 protein is CASSLIPQGGTGELFF. CDR3 DNA: TGTGCCAGCAGCTTAATTCCCCAGGGAGGAACCGGGGAGCTGTTTTTT. The chain is built from TRBV7-3 and TRBJ2-2; TRBD2 is a possible D gene (6 bases). The germline V gene has CDR1 SGHTA and CDR2 FQGTGA. Between the trimmed V and J ends, which lost 1 base and 5 bases, there was a span of 14 bases. The CDR3 is 16 residues long.

This clonotype was counted only a few times. The chain employs TRBV2 and TRBJ2-3, with D perhaps matching TRBD2 (6 bases). The CDR3 contains 14 residues. CDR1 SNHLY and CDR2 FYNNEI come from the germline V gene. Trimming removed 8 bases from V and 2 bases from J, with 14 bases in between. This CDR3 is CASGIGSYTDTQYF. For the CDR3, the DNA is TGTGCCAGCGGAATCGGGAGCTACACAGATACGCAGTATTTT.

This clonotype appeared many times. The chain employs TRBV13 and TRBJ2-7; the D gene is possibly TRBD2 (6 bases). Germline CDR1 is PRHDT and CDR2 is FYEKMQ (reference sequence). Trimming removed 1 base at V and 2 bases at J, with 9 bases between. The CDR3 totals 14 residues. CDR3 coding DNA: TGTGCCAGCAGCTTAGCGACTAGTGCCTACGAGCAGTACTTC. This translates into CASSLATSAYEQYF. The variable domain in full, with the rest retrieved from reference TRBV13 and TRBJ2-7, is AAGVIQSPRHLIKEKRETATLKCYPIPRHDTVYWYQQGPGQDPQFLISFYEKMQSDKGSIPDRFSAQQFSDYHSELNMSSLELGDSALYFCASSLATSAYEQYFGPGTRLTVT.

This clonotype was recorded many times. The chain couples TRBV2 to TRBJ2-6, with D hard to call. The CDR3 is 13 residues long. Germline-derived CDR1 and CDR2 are SNHLY and FYNNEI. The ends were cut back, 7 bases at V and 4 bases at J, with 8 bases in the middle. This CDR3 reads CASIGFGANVLTF. In nucleotides, the CDR3 is TGTGCCAGCATCGGCTTCGGGGCCAACGTCCTGACTTTC.

The sample holds a few counts of this clonotype. This sequence joins TRBV6-2 or TRBV6-3 and TRBJ2-7; 7 bases align to TRBD2. This CDR3 contains 14 residues. CDR1 is MNHEY, CDR2 SVGEGT, per germline. V lost 2 bases and J lost 6; bases outside the gene matches: 7. The CDR3 nucleotides read TGTGCCAGCAGTTACGGGCCAGCGGGAAGCGAGCAGTACTTC. Translation gives CASSYGPAGSEQYF.

The genes are TRBV19 and TRBJ1-3; D not certain. Germline CDR1 LNHDA, CDR2 SQIVND (reference sequence). The CDR3 loop spans 13 amino acids. V was pared by 3 bases and J by 8 bases, with 11 bases between. For the CDR3, the DNA is TGTGCCAGTAGTATCCCCTACGGCGACACCATATATTTT. Translated: CASSIPYGDTIYF.

This clonotype was observed a few times. This CDR3 reads CASSLQGIDTDTQYF. The CDR3 DNA sequence: TGTGCCAGCAGCTTACAGGGTATTGATACAGATACGCAGTATTTT. This chain links TRBV5-5 with TRBJ2-3; a possible D gene is TRBD1 (6 bases). Trimming took off 2 bases at V and 3 bases at J, with 13 bases between the two ends. Per germline, CDR1 SGHKS and CDR2 YYEKEE (reference sequence). The CDR3 totals 15 residues.

Note on this clonotype: One base away lies a much larger clone, so this may be a sequencing read error. The chain carries TRBV24-1 and TRBJ1-2, with D possibly matching TRBD1 (5 bases). Germline CDR1 reads KGHDR; CDR2 reads SFDVKD. The CDR3 spans 13 residues. V was trimmed by 5 bases and J by 8 bases, leaving 14 bases between them. The CDR3: CATSGTDWDGYTF. In DNA, the CDR3 is TGTGCCACCAGTGGCACGGACTGGGACGGCTACACCTTC.

This CDR3 is CSVTWEGAYGYTF. In DNA, the CDR3 is TGCAGCGTTACCTGGGAGGGGGCCTATGGCTACACCTTC. This chain uses TRBV29-1 with TRBJ1-2, with TRBD1 matching over 7 bases. The germline gives CDR1 SQVTM, CDR2 ANQGSEA. This CDR3 is built from 13 residues. V lost 5 bases, J lost 4 bases, and 7 bases stayed unmatched. Looking up the rest from reference TRBV29-1 and TRBJ1-2 gives the full variable domain: SAVISQKPSRDICQRGTSLTIQCQVDSQVTMMFWYRQQPGQSLTLIATANQGSEATYESGFVIDKFPISRPNLTFSTLTVSNMSPEDSSIYLCSVTWEGAYGYTFGSGTRLTVV.

This clonotype was seen repeatedly, ten times or more. J is TRBJ2-2 and V is TRBV11-2, with a tentative D call TRBD2 (5 bases). CDR1 and CDR2 from the germline V gene are SGHAT and FQNNGV. The CDR3 loop spans 12 amino acids. Trimming stripped 4 bases from V and 5 bases from J, with 5 bases between. The CDR3 bases are TGTGCCAGCAGCTGGACTACCGGGGAGCTGTTTTTT. Protein sequence: CASSWTTGELFF.